The TCR beta chain under discussion was sequenced for a study of blood T cell repertoires in COVID-19. TCRdb keeps only in-frame clones here, not all; method: immunoSEQ multiplex PCR. Among around 76,000 clones listed, roughly 80% were seen once. The V end was cut by 1 base, the J end by 0 bases, with 12 bases between. Germline V gives CDR1 KGHDR, CDR2 SFDVKD. This CDR3 is built from 17 residues. This clone has just one count. Sequenced input: peripheral blood. The chain joins TRBV24-1 to TRBJ1-5; D possibly corresponds to TRBD1 (5 bases). The source is a man in his thirties or forties with COVID-19, enrolled during active disease. Here the CDR3 reads CATSDLAGQYSNQPQHF. The CDR3 nucleotides are TGTGCCACCAGTGATTTAGCAGGGCAATATAGCAATCAGCCCCAGCATTTT.